This T cell receptor (beta chain) was obtained from a study of regulatory T cells in long-lasting Graves disease. Whole-study context: Graves' patients (newly diagnosed) had been on antithyroid drugs under 3 months.

This clonotype appeared a few times. Relying on iRepertoire HTBI primers and Arm-PCR of CDR3 regions, the team built TCR beta libraries. TCRdb itself ran the multiplex PCR reads through MiXCR, one entry per CDR3 protein. The data show about 440,000 distinct CDR3 sequences, approximately 16% seen once. Time point of the sample: newly diagnosed GD, antithyroid drugs for less than 3 months. Researchers made the TCR library from RNA that was extracted from PBMCs. The germline gives CDR1 LNHNV, CDR2 YYDKDF (reference sequence). Trimming stripped 3 bases from V and 7 bases from J, with 15 bases between. The CDR3 contains 14 residues. This same sample was also taken into another study, of T cells in Graves' hyperthyroidism and ophthalmopathy.

This clonotype was sampled from a woman aged 25 to 39 with Graves disease. This material consisted of peripheral blood mononuclear cells (PBMCs), taken at new diagnosis, from a patient treated with antithyroid drugs. The J gene is TRBJ1-2, the V gene TRBV15; the D gene is possibly TRBD1 (5 bases). The CDR3 DNA sequence: TGTGCCACCAGCAGTGCACGGAAGACAGTTGGCTACACCTTC. As protein: CATSSARKTVGYTF.